This entry lists 23 T cell receptor beta chains sequenced from one sample in a study of blood T cell repertoires in COVID-19 (dated by TCRdb to the early 2020s). Receptors were amplified or captured by the immunoSEQ multiplex PCR assay. TCRdb took this table from immuneACCESS and kept in-frame rearrangements with V and J called. Such tables lack part of the clones; where checked against another copy, unresolved V genes explain under half of the gap, and the rest is unexplained. The sample table records roughly 80,000 clones; approximately 91% of these occur just once. Clones ranked in the top ten supply 2.9% of the sample. What was sequenced was peripheral blood. These receptors were collected from a woman older than 75 with acute or convalescent COVID-19.

The J gene is TRBJ1-2, the V gene TRBV6-5; 8 bases are shared with TRBD1. CDR1 and CDR2 (germline): MNHEY, SVGAGI. The CDR3 is 15 amino acids. With V trimmed by 5 bases and J by 3 bases, 8 bases remained unmatched. Here the CDR3 reads CASSRTQGVHYGYTF. CDR3 DNA: TGTGCCAGCAGTCGAACACAGGGGGTTCACTATGGCTACACCTTC.

This clone was observed a single time. The chain uses TRBV19 and TRBJ1-2; TRBD1 matches 8 bases. CDR3 length equals 15 residues. The germline CDR1 and CDR2 sequences are LNHDA and SQIVND (reference sequence). The V gene end was trimmed by 1 base and the J gene end by 3 bases; junction bases not matched to a gene: 4. As DNA, the CDR3 is TGTGCCAGTAGTATAGTAGGACAGGGTTACTATGGCTACACCTTC. Translated: CASSIVGQGYYGYTF.

This clone was seen a single time. V gene TRBV9 combines with J gene TRBJ1-3; no definite D call. The CDR3 is 16 residues long. V lost 3 bases and J 0 bases, leaving 13 bases between the germline ends. Germline V gene data show CDR1 as SGDLS and CDR2 as YYNGEE. Here the CDR3 reads CASSAPSDFSGNTIYF. The CDR3 DNA follows: TGTGCCAGCAGCGCCCCCTCAGATTTCTCTGGAAACACCATATATTTT.

V usage is TRBV7-2 and J usage is TRBJ1-3, with D possibly matching TRBD1 (6 bases). CDR1 and CDR2 from the germline V gene are SGHTA and FQGNSA. Between the trimmed V and J ends, which lost 4 bases and 0 bases, there was a span of 19 bases. The CDR3 has 18 residues. CDR3 loop: CASSSGDKQGFSGNTIYF. The CDR3 coding sequence is TGTGCCAGCAGCTCCGGGGACAAACAGGGCTTCTCTGGAAACACCATATATTTT.

The chain is built from TRBV7-8 and TRBJ2-7; the D gene is possibly TRBD1 (5 bases). The V end lost 5 bases, the J end lost 1 base, and 9 bases lay between the germline ends. The length of the CDR3 is 13 residues. Germline V gene data show CDR1 as SGHVS and CDR2 as FQNEAQ. The CDR3 here is CASSRGSSYEQYF. Here the CDR3 DNA reads TGTGCCAGCAGCAGGGGTTCTTCCTACGAGCAGTACTTC.

The genes are TRBV6-6 and TRBJ1-1; D is undetermined. V was trimmed by 3 bases and J by 5 bases, leaving 16 bases between them. Germline V CDR1 and CDR2: MNHNY, SVGAGI (reference sequence). This CDR3 has 15 residues. The CDR3 region is CASSYRIRERTEAFF. The CDR3 region has the DNA TGTGCCAGCAGTTATCGAATCCGGGAGAGGACTGAAGCTTTCTTT.

The V and J genes are TRBV18 and TRBJ2-1, with 9 bases fitting TRBD2. The CDR3 has 13 amino acids. Germline V gene lookup returns CDR1 KGHSH and CDR2 LQKENI. V lost 0 bases and J lost 12; bases outside the gene matches: 3. CDR3 region: CASSPPQRGVQFF. The DNA for the CDR3 is TGTGCCAGCTCACCACCCCAGCGGGGGGTGCAGTTCTTC.

The chain is built from TRBV6-6 and TRBJ2-7; D is perhaps TRBD1 (5 bases). This CDR3 has 13 residues. Germline V gene sequence: CDR1 MNHNY, CDR2 SVGAGI (reference sequence). Between the trimmed V and J ends, which lost 10 bases and 0 bases, there was a span of 13 bases. The CDR3 DNA follows: TGTGCCACAGCAGGGCTGGGCTCCTACGAGCAGTACTTC. Amino acid sequence: CATAGLGSYEQYF.

CDR3 amino acids: CASSLPGTSGGTQYF. The CDR3 nucleotides are TGTGCCAGCAGCTTGCCCGGGACTTCGGGAGGGACCCAGTACTTC. The genes are TRBV7-9 and TRBJ2-5; 7 positions agree with TRBD2. The CDR3 sequence is 15 residues long. Germline lookup yields CDR1 SEHNR and CDR2 FQNEAQ (reference sequence). Trimming at V came to 3 bases and at J to 7 bases, leaving 11 bases not matched to a gene.

The rearrangement joins TRBV10-3 to TRBJ1-5; no clear D gene. V lost 0 bases and J 4 bases, leaving 10 bases between the germline ends. The germline CDR1 and CDR2 sequences are ENHRY and SYGVKD. The length of the CDR3 is 15 residues. CDR3 DNA sequence: TGTGCCATCAGTGAGTCAGTGGCAGTTAATCAGCCCCAGCATTTT. Protein: CAISESVAVNQPQHF.

The chain combines TRBV2 with TRBJ2-7, with TRBD1 matching over 9 bases. Germline V gene data show CDR1 as SNHLY and CDR2 as FYNNEI. The CDR3 length is 13 residues. J gave up 6 bases and V 6 bases, and 6 bases lay outside the gene matches. CDR3 in DNA: TGTGCCAGCAGCCGGGACAGGGCTTCCGAGCAGTACTTC. The encoded protein is CASSRDRASEQYF.

This clone was picked up one time. The V and J genes are TRBV5-4 and TRBJ2-7; D possibly corresponds to TRBD1 (5 bases). This CDR3 has 15 amino acids. Germline values: CDR1 SGHNT, CDR2 YYREEE (reference sequence). Trimming cost V 0 bases and J 2 bases, with 12 bases left between them. The CDR3 DNA sequence: TGTGCCAGCAGCTTGGCTGCAGGGTTCCCCTACGAGCAGTACTTC. Protein product: CASSLAAGFPYEQYF.

The V call is TRBV5-4, the J call TRBJ2-1, with 11 bases aligning to TRBD1. Germline CDR1 and CDR2: SGHNT and YYREEE (reference sequence). This CDR3 has 15 amino acids. The junction had 5 bases not matched to a gene; V was cut back by 4 bases and J by 5 bases. The DNA of the CDR3 is TGTGCCAGCAGCCCCGGACAGGGGGCGGACAATGAGCAGTTCTTC. This translates into CASSPGQGADNEQFF.

The chain has TRBV9 and TRBJ2-5; D unclear. This CDR3 is built from 14 residues. Germline CDR1 reads SGDLS; CDR2 reads YYNGEE. The ends were cut back, 4 bases at V and 2 bases at J, with 12 bases in the middle. The CDR3 loop reads CASSTHSLQETQYF. CDR3 sequence (DNA): TGTGCCAGCAGCACTCACTCGTTACAAGAGACCCAGTACTTC.

The rearrangement links TRBV10-3 to TRBJ1-1; D is uncertain. V was shortened by 2 bases and J by 5 bases, with 18 bases between the two germline ends. Germline CDR1 is ENHRY and CDR2 is SYGVKD. The CDR3 contains 16 residues. The CDR3 sequence is CAISETAQPLRTEAFF. CDR3 nucleotide sequence: TGTGCCATCAGTGAGACGGCTCAGCCGTTGAGGACTGAAGCTTTCTTT.

V usage is TRBV7-8 and J usage is TRBJ2-1, with a weak D call TRBD2 (6 bases). Germline values: CDR1 SGHVS, CDR2 FQNEAQ. The V end was cut by 5 bases, the J end by 0 bases, with 14 bases between. The CDR3 has 16 amino acids. The CDR3 sequence is CASSQSGGSSYNEQFF. The CDR3 DNA reads TGTGCCAGCAGCCAGAGTGGGGGGAGCTCCTACAATGAGCAGTTCTTC.

V is TRBV5-1 and J is TRBJ2-6; D unresolved. The CDR3 loop spans 16 amino acids. V shed 0 bases and J shed 0 bases, with 7 bases lying between them. CDR1 is SGHRS and CDR2 is YFSETQ in the germline V gene. The CDR3 protein is CASSLGALSGANVLTF. The CDR3 nucleotides are TGCGCCAGCAGCTTGGGGGCCCTCTCTGGGGCCAACGTCCTGACTTTC.

The gene calls are TRBV27 and TRBJ2-3; tentative D call: TRBD1 (6 bases). Germline V lookup: CDR1 MNHEY, CDR2 SMNVEV (reference sequence). The CDR3 spans 17 residues. The germline V and J ends were trimmed by 2 bases and 2 bases, with 17 bases remaining between them. Written as DNA, the CDR3 is TGTGCCAGCAGTTTAGGGACCGGGACATACCACACAGATACGCAGTATTTT. Translated, it gives CASSLGTGTYHTDTQYF.

This clone was detected once. J is TRBJ2-3 and V is TRBV7-2; D unresolved. This CDR3 has 13 residues. Looked up from germline, CDR1 is SGHTA and CDR2 is FQGNSA. The germline V and J ends were trimmed by 4 bases and 5 bases, with 10 bases remaining between them. The CDR3 bases are TGTGCCAGCAGCTCCCCTATGCAAGATACGCAGTATTTT. It specifies CASSSPMQDTQYF.

CDR3 DNA sequence: TGTGCCAGCAGCTTAACGAGCGGGGGCGTGGAGACCCAGTACTTC. It is translated as CASSLTSGGVETQYF. The V call is TRBV7-2, the J call TRBJ2-5; 8 nucleotides align to TRBD2. The CDR3 sequence is 15 residues long. In germline, CDR1 is SGHTA, CDR2 FQGNSA. V was clipped by 2 bases and J by 5 bases; unmatched bases: 7.

CDR3 sequence reads: CATSRDLGSSYEQYF. CDR3 nucleotides: TGTGCCACCAGCAGAGATCTAGGCAGTTCCTACGAGCAGTACTTC. V gene TRBV15 combines with J gene TRBJ2-7, with D unresolved. This CDR3 has 15 residues. CDR1 LNHNV and CDR2 YYDKDF come from the germline V gene (reference sequence). V was cut by 0 bases and J by 1 base, with 10 bases left in between.

The V call is TRBV4-3, the J call TRBJ1-1, with 7 bases lining up with TRBD1. This CDR3 has 15 amino acids. Germline trimming cut 2 bases from V and 4 bases from J; bases unmatched to any gene: 7. CDR1 and CDR2 from the germline V gene are LGHNA and YSLEER. The CDR3 coding sequence is TGCGCCAGCAGCCAACAGGGGGTTAAGGGCACTGAAGCTTTCTTT. Translation gives CASSQQGVKGTEAFF.

This chain uses TRBV15 with TRBJ2-7; 10 nucleotides agree with TRBD1. Germline V CDR1 and CDR2: LNHNV, YYDKDF (reference sequence). CDR3 length: 15 amino acids. V lost 3 bases, J lost 5 bases, and 7 bases stayed unmatched. CDR3 in amino acids: CATSRPGQGINEQYF. The CDR3 DNA follows: TGTGCCACCAGCAGGCCGGGACAGGGGATCAACGAGCAGTACTTC.